This is a list of T cell receptor beta chains from one sample in a study of a mutant IDH1 vaccine in newly diagnosed glioma. These TCRs are of unknown antigen specificity. Profiled with immunoSEQ multiplex PCR; TCRdb holds only in-frame clones, not every one. The sample lists fewer than 75,000 clones, around 84% occurring once. The source was PBMCs, collected from a glioma patient whose treatment included an IDH1 peptide vaccine. The source is a woman in her 50s with glioma. Both conserved end residues are part of each CDR3. A D gene is named only where the DNA matches it firmly. Clone size, where shown, is once, few, many, or a class for clones that have expanded.

CDR3 DNA	CDR3 protein	clone size	D gene	V gene	J gene
TGTGCCAGCAGTGAAGTCCCCGGGACAGGGGCAGATGGCTACACCTTC	CASSEVPGTGADGYTF	-	TRBD1	TRBV6-1	TRBJ1-2
TGCAGTGCTAGAGGAGGCACTGAAGCTTTCTTT	CSARGGTEAFF	-	-	TRBV20-1	TRBJ1-1
TGTGCCAGCAGCTTAGTGGCAGATCAAGAGACCCAGTACTTC	CASSLVADQETQYF	once	-	TRBV7-2	TRBJ2-5
TGTGCCAGCCGGGACTTACCGGGACCGAAAAACTATGGCTACACCTTC	CASRDLPGPKNYGYTF	-	-	TRBV6-6	TRBJ1-2
TGTGCCAGCTCACCGAACAGACAGGGGGGGACGAACACTGAAGCTTTCTTT	CASSPNRQGGTNTEAFF	-	TRBD1	TRBV18	TRBJ1-1
TGTGCCAGCAGCAGTCCCGGGACTGTGAGTCGGTATCGTGGCTACACCTTC	CASSSPGTVSRYRGYTF	-	-	TRBV7-9	TRBJ1-2
TGTGCCAGCAGCCGAGGATATAGGGACGATGAGCAGTTCTTC	CASSRGYRDDEQFF	-	-	TRBV6-6	TRBJ2-1
TGCGCCCCGCCCTTGCATCCTGGGTATAACACTGAAGCTTTCTTT	CAPPLHPGYNTEAFF	-	-	TRBV5-1	TRBJ1-1
TGTGCCAGCAGGCGGGGGGACAATGAGCAGTTCTTC	CASRRGDNEQFF	-	TRBD2	TRBV6-5	TRBJ2-1
TGTGCCATCAGGACACGAGGACAGAACACCGGGGAGCTGTTTTTT	CAIRTRGQNTGELFF	-	-	TRBV10-3	TRBJ2-2
TGTGCCAGCAGCCGAGGGACAGCTCACAATCAGCCCCAGCATTTT	CASSRGTAHNQPQHF	-	TRBD1	TRBV27	TRBJ1-5
TGCGCCAGCAGCCCTGGGACAGGGGGCGGCACAGATACGCAGTATTTT	CASSPGTGGGTDTQYF	-	TRBD1	TRBV5-1	TRBJ2-3
TGCGCCAGCAGCCGAGGGACGGGGAACACCGGGGAGCTGTTTTTT	CASSRGTGNTGELFF	-	-	TRBV4-1	TRBJ2-2
TGTGCCAGCAGTGGTGGACTAGCGGGGGGGCGAATAAGGAATGAGCAGTTCTTC	CASSGGLAGGRIRNEQFF	-	TRBD2	TRBV25-1	TRBJ2-1
TGTGCCAGCAGCCGGGGACTAGCGGGGAGCACAGATACGCAGTATTTT	CASSRGLAGSTDTQYF	-	TRBD2	TRBV7-7	TRBJ2-3
TGTGCCAGCAGAGGGCTACCAGGGACTGAAGCTTTCTTT	CASRGLPGTEAFF	few	-	TRBV9	TRBJ1-1
TGTGCCAGCAGCTTTGGCCTCCGGGAGTACGAGCAGTACTTC	CASSFGLREYEQYF	-	-	TRBV5-5	TRBJ2-7
TGCGCCAGCAGCTTCGGCCAGGTGACCTACGAGCAGTACTTC	CASSFGQVTYEQYF	-	-	TRBV5-1	TRBJ2-7
TGTGCCAGCAGCTTGGGTAGGCGGGGGGGCCGGACTGCCGCAGATACGCAGTATTTT	CASSLGRRGGRTAADTQYF	-	TRBD2	TRBV7-2	TRBJ2-3
TGTGCTAGTGGTCACGGACAGGGCGGGGAGCTGTTTTTT	CASGHGQGGELFF	few	TRBD1	TRBV12-5	TRBJ2-2
TGTGCCAGCTCACCGGGCCCCCAAGAGACCCAGTACTTC	CASSPGPQETQYF	-	-	TRBV18	TRBJ2-5
TGTGCCACCCAAAGGGGTGGAAATTCACCCCTCCACTTT	CATQRGGNSPLHF	-	-	TRBV27	TRBJ1-6
TGTGCCAGCAGACTACTGGGGGGCCAAGAGACCCAGTACTTC	CASRLLGGQETQYF	-	-	TRBV27	TRBJ2-5
TGTGCCTGGAGTGTCGGCCTAGGATCAGATACGCAGTATTTT	CAWSVGLGSDTQYF	few	-	TRBV30	TRBJ2-3
TGTGCCAGCAGCAGGGGGTGGGAGCAGTTCTTC	CASSRGWEQFF	-	-	TRBV7-9	TRBJ2-1
TGTGCCAGCAGCTTCGGGACAGGGAATGGCTACACCTTC	CASSFGTGNGYTF	-	TRBD1	TRBV13	TRBJ1-2
TGTGCCACCAGCAGGGGGGGCTGGGATTCACCCCTCCACTTT	CATSRGGWDSPLHF	once	-	TRBV15	TRBJ1-6
TGTGCCAGCAGTACCGACAGGGGGGGGAATCAGCCCCAGCATTTT	CASSTDRGGNQPQHF	-	TRBD1	TRBV27	TRBJ1-5
TGTGCCAGCAGTTCGTATTTGCGGGAGGAGCGTCAGCCCCAGCATTTT	CASSSYLREERQPQHF	-	-	TRBV6-5	TRBJ1-5
TGTGCCATCAGTGTAGGGGGAGGCAATCAGCCCCAGCATTTT	CAISVGGGNQPQHF	-	-	TRBV10-3	TRBJ1-5
TGCGCCAGCAGCTTGGTAGGGCGTGCTGAGCAGTTCTTC	CASSLVGRAEQFF	once	-	TRBV5-1	TRBJ2-1
TGCAGCGTTCGTGGAAGGGGGAGCTCCTACGAGCAGTACTTC	CSVRGRGSSYEQYF	-	-	TRBV29-1	TRBJ2-7
TGCGCCAGCAGACAAGCGGGGACCCCTAACAATGAGCAGTTCTTC	CASRQAGTPNNEQFF	-	TRBD2	TRBV5-1	TRBJ2-1
TGTGCCAGCAGCCCTGGACTGGTTAACTATGGCTACACCTTC	CASSPGLVNYGYTF	-	-	TRBV2	TRBJ1-2
TGTGCCAGCAGCTACCGGGACAGGGTAAAACTGGGGGCCAACGTCCTGACTTTC	CASSYRDRVKLGANVLTF	-	TRBD1	TRBV7-7	TRBJ2-6
TGTGCCAGCAGCGTAGGTGTAGGGGCGCTGGGAAACACCATATATTTT	CASSVGVGALGNTIYF	-	-	TRBV9	TRBJ1-3
TGTGCCAGCAGTGGGTACCCTTATGGCTACACCTTC	CASSGYPYGYTF	-	-	TRBV27	TRBJ1-2
TGTGCCAGCAGCTTATATCAGGTGAACAATCAGCCCCAGCATTTT	CASSLYQVNNQPQHF	-	-	TRBV5-6	TRBJ1-5
TGTGCCAGCAGCTTAGGGTATGATAGCAATCAGCCCCAGCATTTT	CASSLGYDSNQPQHF	-	-	TRBV11-1	TRBJ1-5
TGTGCCAGCAGTCCCGAAGTGGACAATGAGCAGTTCTTC	CASSPEVDNEQFF	-	-	TRBV2	TRBJ2-1
TGTGCCAGCAGTGGCCGGGACAGGGGGCAGGGCTACACCTTC	CASSGRDRGQGYTF	-	TRBD1	TRBV2	TRBJ1-2
TGTGCCAGCAGCGTAGGGACGGTGAGCTCCTACGAGCAGTACTTC	CASSVGTVSSYEQYF	once	-	TRBV9	TRBJ2-7
TGTGCCAGTAGTAGGGGGGGGGTCTACGAGCAGTACTTC	CASSRGGVYEQYF	once	-	TRBV7-8	TRBJ2-7
TGTGCCAGCAGTTCTAGCGGGGGGGGGCCGGTCACCCAGTACTTC	CASSSSGGGPVTQYF	-	TRBD2	TRBV2	TRBJ2-5
TGTGCCAGCAGCTTGGTCCCTAGCGGGGGAGGGGATACGCAGTATTTT	CASSLVPSGGGDTQYF	-	TRBD2	TRBV5-4	TRBJ2-3
TGTGCCTGGAGTGTTGACGGGGGGAGCTCCTACGAGCAGTACTTC	CAWSVDGGSSYEQYF	-	TRBD2	TRBV30	TRBJ2-7
TGTGCCAGCAGTTCCCTGACAGGGGGCTATAATTCACCCCTCCACTTT	CASSSLTGGYNSPLHF	-	TRBD1	TRBV27	TRBJ1-6
TGTGCCTGGAGTGTAGCCGAAAAACTGTTTTTT	CAWSVAEKLFF	once	-	TRBV30	TRBJ1-4
TGTGCCAGTAGTATAGCCCCTAATCAGCCCCAGCATTTT	CASSIAPNQPQHF	-	-	TRBV19	TRBJ1-5
TGTGCCAGCAGCAAGATATCGTACGAGCAGTACTTC	CASSKISYEQYF	-	-	TRBV21-1	TRBJ2-7
TGCGCCAGCAGCTTAGCCGGGACAGGGTATTCACCCCTCCACTTT	CASSLAGTGYSPLHF	few	TRBD1	TRBV5-1	TRBJ1-6
TGTGCCAGCAGCCAATCTCGACAGTATGGCTACACCTTC	CASSQSRQYGYTF	-	-	TRBV14	TRBJ1-2